The 10 T cell receptor beta chains below all came from one sample that was sequenced in a study of read filtering for tumor transcriptome and immune sequencing. This library used around 400 ng RNA and molecular barcoded adaptors spanning alpha/delta and beta/gamma chains. MiXCR, applied by TCRdb to the reads, yields one record per CDR3 protein. The sample lists approximately 40,000 distinct CDR3 sequences; approximately 13% were seen once. Sequenced input: a population of CD138-negative cells sorted from bone marrow. Receptors were obtained from a donor at least 40 years old with multiple myeloma.

This clonotype was counted ten times or more. The V gene is TRBV20-1, the J gene TRBJ1-2; D is undetermined. This CDR3 has 12 residues. Germline CDR1 DFQATT, CDR2 SNEGSKA (reference sequence). Trimming pared 7 bases from V and 7 bases from J, leaving 16 bases between. The CDR3 DNA reads as TGCAGTGTCTACGATCAGGATCGTGGCTACACCTTC. It specifies CSVYDQDRGYTF.

About this clonotype itself: A far more abundant clone sits one base away, making this likely a read error. The chain is built from TRBV7-8 and TRBJ2-3; tentative D call: TRBD1 (5 bases). CDR1 SGHVS and CDR2 FQNEAQ come from the germline V gene. The CDR3 is made up of 15 amino acids. Written as DNA, the CDR3 is TGTGCCAGCAGCCACCAGCTGGGGTCGACAGATATGCAGTATTTT. This codes for CASSHQLGSTDMQYF. Using reference TRBV7-8 and TRBJ2-3 for the parts outside the CDR3, the full variable domain is GAGVSQSPRYKVAKRGQDVALRCDPISGHVSLFWYQQALGQGPEFLTYFQNEAQLDKSGLPSDRFFAERPEGSVSTLKIQRTQQEDSAVYLCASSHQLGSTDMQYFGPGTRLTVL.

Ten or more counts support this clonotype. A much larger clone differs by one base, so this may be a read error. This chain uses TRBV2 with TRBJ2-1; D remains ambiguous. This CDR3 has 12 amino acids. Germline-derived CDR1 and CDR2 are SNHLY and FYNNEI. In DNA form, the CDR3 reads TGTGCCAGCAGTGAAACAAAGGATGAGCAGTCCTTC. Amino acid sequence: CASSETKDEQSF. The full variable domain, completed using reference TRBV2 and TRBJ2-1, is EPEVTQTPSHQVTQMGQEVILRCVPISNHLYFYWYRQILGQKVEFLVSFYNNEISEKSEIFDDQFSVERPDGSNFTLKIRSTKLEDSAMYFCASSETKDEQSFGPGTRLTVL.

On this clonotype itself: One end of the junction fails to match germline, which may point to a read error. The CDR3 nucleotides are TGCGCCAGCATCCCTGGCACTGAAGCTTTCTTT. Translating it yields CASIPGTEAFF. This chain joins TRBV28 and TRBJ1-1; D ambiguous. Germline V gives CDR1 MDHEN, CDR2 SYDVKM. The CDR3 consists of 11 residues.

This clonotype was detected many times. The V call is TRBV6-2 or TRBV6-3, the J call TRBJ2-2, with 8 bases matching TRBD1. CDR1 MNHEY and CDR2 SVGEGT come from the germline V gene. Germline trimming cut 5 bases from V and 4 bases from J; bases unmatched to any gene: 6. The CDR3 extends over 15 amino acids. The CDR3 here is CASSLGTGPTGELFF. The CDR3, as DNA: TGTGCCAGCAGTCTCGGGACAGGCCCCACCGGGGAGCTGTTTTTT.

This clonotype came up many times. This chain uses TRBV6-4 with TRBJ1-1; D is ambiguous. The CDR3 loop spans 13 amino acids. Germline CDR1 is MRHNA and CDR2 is SNTAGT. The ends were cut back, 4 bases at V and 0 bases at J, with 6 bases in the middle. The CDR3 loop reads CASSGLMNTEAFF. As DNA, the CDR3 is TGTGCCAGCAGTGGGCTAATGAACACTGAAGCTTTCTTT.

V gene TRBV9 combines with J gene TRBJ2-1; 7 nucleotides agree with TRBD2. Germline V CDR1 and CDR2: SGDLS, YYNGEE. Losses at the gene ends were 3 bases for V and 4 bases for J; bases not matched to a gene: 10. CDR3 size: 16 residues. As DNA, the CDR3 is TGTGCCAGCAGCGCCCTGGGGGGGAAACTTTACAATGAGCAGTTCTTC. It yields the protein CASSALGGKLYNEQFF.

This clonotype was seen ten or more times. The rearrangement links TRBV29-1 to TRBJ1-5; possible D gene TRBD1, 6 bases. The CDR3 length is 14 residues. V shed 4 bases and J shed 4 bases, with 14 bases lying between them. Germline V gene sequence: CDR1 SQVTM, CDR2 ANQGSEA. CDR3 in DNA: TGCAGCGTTGGCACAGGGAAATCGAATCAGCCCCAGCATTTT. Translating gives CSVGTGKSNQPQHF.

With regard to this clonotype: Just one base apart from a much larger clone, this may be a read error. This chain joins TRBV6-5 and TRBJ1-1; D call uncertain. The CDR3 runs to 15 residues. Germline lookup yields CDR1 MNHEY and CDR2 SVGAGI. CDR3 coding DNA: TGTGCCAGCAGTTACTCGGTCAGTATGAACACTGAAGCTCTCTTT. It encodes CASSYSVSMNTEALF.

This clonotype qualifies as medium-sized. The V call is TRBV12-3 or TRBV12-4, the J call TRBJ2-1, with 7 positions matching TRBD2. V dropped 1 base and J dropped 3; count of bases not matched to a gene: 12. This CDR3 has 18 residues. CDR3 coding DNA: TGTGCCAGCAGTTTAGTGGTGGGAGGGTCCCAATACTACAATGAGCAGTTCTTC. Translation: CASSLVVGGSQYYNEQFF.